These T cell receptor beta chains were read from a single sample in a study of blood T cell repertoires in COVID-19. Clones were sequenced by immunoSEQ multiplex PCR, and TCRdb holds only the in-frame ones, with some missing. The data hold around 300,000 clones, with 80% to 90% observed a single time. Source material: peripheral blood. Receptor source: a woman between 65 and 79 years old with acute or convalescent COVID-19. CDR3s include the opening cysteine and the closing phenylalanine or tryptophan. D genes are given only for firm matches. Some rows have no size entry. The others give once, few or many, or a class for an expanded clone.

d_gene: TRBD2; v_gene: TRBV11-2; abundance: .; j_gene: TRBJ2-1; CDR3nt: TGTGCCAGCAGCCCGCGGGACTACTACAATGAGCAGTTCTTC; CDR3aa: CASSPRDYYNEQFF
d_gene: .; v_gene: TRBV5-1; abundance: .; j_gene: TRBJ2-7; CDR3nt: TGCGCCAGCAGCTTGGCCGGAGCCGACTACGAGCAGTACTTC; CDR3aa: CASSLAGADYEQYF
d_gene: .; v_gene: TRBV6-6; abundance: .; j_gene: TRBJ1-4; CDR3nt: TGTGCCAGCAGTTACTCCGGGGGAGGGACGGAAAAACTGTTTTTT; CDR3aa: CASSYSGGGTEKLFF
d_gene: .; v_gene: TRBV2; abundance: .; j_gene: TRBJ1-2; CDR3nt: TGTGCCAGCAATCAGGAGGCGCGTACCCCTTATGGCTACACCTTC; CDR3aa: CASNQEARTPYGYTF
d_gene: .; v_gene: TRBV27; abundance: .; j_gene: TRBJ1-1; CDR3nt: TGTGCCAGCAGTTTCAGCAGGATGAACACTGAAGCTTTCTTT; CDR3aa: CASSFSRMNTEAFF
d_gene: .; v_gene: TRBV5-6; abundance: .; j_gene: TRBJ1-1; CDR3nt: TGTGCCAGCAGCTTAAGGGGATTACCCCGAGGTTCTGAAGCTTTCTTT; CDR3aa: CASSLRGLPRGSEAFF
d_gene: TRBD2; v_gene: TRBV7-9; abundance: .; j_gene: TRBJ2-7; CDR3nt: TGTGCCAGCAACCAGCTGACTAGCGGCTACGAGCAGTACTTC; CDR3aa: CASNQLTSGYEQYF
d_gene: .; v_gene: TRBV9; abundance: .; j_gene: TRBJ1-1; CDR3nt: TGTGCCAGCGCATTGGGGCAGGGAGGAGGGAACACTGAAGCTTTCTTT; CDR3aa: CASALGQGGGNTEAFF
d_gene: .; v_gene: TRBV11-2; abundance: .; j_gene: TRBJ2-7; CDR3nt: TGTGCCAGCACCCTCAGCTACGAGCAGTACTTC; CDR3aa: CASTLSYEQYF
d_gene: TRBD1; v_gene: TRBV2; abundance: .; j_gene: TRBJ1-1; CDR3nt: TGTGCCAGCAGTGGACAGGGTAACACTGAAGCTTTCTTT; CDR3aa: CASSGQGNTEAFF
d_gene: .; v_gene: TRBV21-1; abundance: .; j_gene: TRBJ1-1; CDR3nt: TGTGCCAGCAGCATACAGGGGATATATGGGACTGAAGCTTTCTTT; CDR3aa: CASSIQGIYGTEAFF
d_gene: TRBD1; v_gene: TRBV5-3; abundance: .; j_gene: TRBJ1-4; CDR3nt: TGTGCCAGAAGCCCCAACAGGGGGCATGAAAAACTGTTTTTT; CDR3aa: CARSPNRGHEKLFF
d_gene: .; v_gene: TRBV6-1; abundance: .; j_gene: TRBJ1-2; CDR3nt: TGTGCCAGCAGTGAATCAGGGGTTGATGGCTACACCTTC; CDR3aa: CASSESGVDGYTF
d_gene: TRBD1; v_gene: TRBV5-1; abundance: .; j_gene: TRBJ2-2; CDR3nt: TGCGCCAGCAGCCCCATGACAGGGGACACCGGGGAGCTGTTTTTT; CDR3aa: CASSPMTGDTGELFF
d_gene: TRBD1; v_gene: TRBV19; abundance: .; j_gene: TRBJ1-2; CDR3nt: TGTGCCAGCCAAGGACAGGGAGCTTCACCGGGGGGCTACACCTTC; CDR3aa: CASQGQGASPGGYTF
d_gene: TRBD1; v_gene: TRBV4-1; abundance: .; j_gene: TRBJ2-5; CDR3nt: TGCGCCAGCAGCCCCCACAGGGGGCAAGAGACCCAGTACTTC; CDR3aa: CASSPHRGQETQYF
d_gene: TRBD1; v_gene: TRBV4-2; abundance: .; j_gene: TRBJ1-2; CDR3nt: TGTGCCAGCAGCCGGAGGGACAGGGACTATGGCTACACCTTC; CDR3aa: CASSRRDRDYGYTF
d_gene: TRBD2; v_gene: TRBV2; abundance: .; j_gene: TRBJ2-3; CDR3nt: TGTGCCAGCAGTCGGACTAGCGGGGGTCGCACAGATACGCAGTATTTT; CDR3aa: CASSRTSGGRTDTQYF
d_gene: TRBD1; v_gene: TRBV6-8; abundance: .; j_gene: TRBJ1-1; CDR3nt: TGTGCCAGCAGCCGCACAGGGGTCACGAACACTGAAGCTTTCTTT; CDR3aa: CASSRTGVTNTEAFF
d_gene: TRBD1; v_gene: TRBV5-1; abundance: .; j_gene: TRBJ1-6; CDR3nt: TGCGCCAGCAGCTACCAACCGGGACAGGGGGATTCACCCCTCCACTTT; CDR3aa: CASSYQPGQGDSPLHF
d_gene: TRBD2; v_gene: TRBV3-1/TRBV3-2; abundance: once; j_gene: TRBJ2-3; CDR3nt: TGTGCCAGCAGCCAGCGGGGGGGAAATACGCAGTATTTT; CDR3aa: CASSQRGGNTQYF
d_gene: TRBD1; v_gene: TRBV6-5; abundance: .; j_gene: TRBJ2-3; CDR3nt: TGTGCCAGCAAGAGGGACAGGGGTAAAGATACGCAGTATTTT; CDR3aa: CASKRDRGKDTQYF
d_gene: .; v_gene: TRBV5-1; abundance: few; j_gene: TRBJ1-1; CDR3nt: TGCGCCAGCAACAGGGACGGGAGGACTGAAGCTTTCTTT; CDR3aa: CASNRDGRTEAFF
d_gene: TRBD1; v_gene: TRBV2; abundance: .; j_gene: TRBJ2-1; CDR3nt: TGTGCCAGCACCGTCGGGACAGGGGGGGGTGAGCAGTTCTTC; CDR3aa: CASTVGTGGGEQFF
d_gene: TRBD1; v_gene: TRBV5-6; abundance: .; j_gene: TRBJ1-5; CDR3nt: TGTGCCAGCAGCTTGGGGGACAGACAGCCCCAGCATTTT; CDR3aa: CASSLGDRQPQHF
d_gene: .; v_gene: TRBV11-2; abundance: once; j_gene: TRBJ2-2; CDR3nt: TGTGCCAGCAGCTTTGGGAGGAACGGGGAGCTGTTTTTT; CDR3aa: CASSFGRNGELFF
d_gene: TRBD1; v_gene: TRBV7-2; abundance: .; j_gene: TRBJ2-3; CDR3nt: TGTGCCAGCAGCGCCCGACAGGGGCTGGGGGATACGCAGTATTTT; CDR3aa: CASSARQGLGDTQYF
d_gene: .; v_gene: TRBV24-1; abundance: .; j_gene: TRBJ2-3; CDR3nt: TGTGCCACCAGTGATTTGAAAACGACGGGGGATAGCACAGATACGCAGTATTTT; CDR3aa: CATSDLKTTGDSTDTQYF
d_gene: TRBD1; v_gene: TRBV6-4; abundance: .; j_gene: TRBJ2-2; CDR3nt: TGTGCCAGCCGGGACAGGGGGCTCAACACCGGGGAGCTGTTTTTT; CDR3aa: CASRDRGLNTGELFF
d_gene: TRBD1; v_gene: TRBV30; abundance: .; j_gene: TRBJ1-2; CDR3nt: TGTGCCTTCTCGGGACAGGGCAACTATGGCTACACCTTC; CDR3aa: CAFSGQGNYGYTF
d_gene: .; v_gene: TRBV2; abundance: once; j_gene: TRBJ2-3; CDR3nt: TGTGCCAGCAGCCCCCGAGGAGATACGCAGTATTTT; CDR3aa: CASSPRGDTQYF
d_gene: .; v_gene: TRBV6-1; abundance: .; j_gene: TRBJ1-5; CDR3nt: TGTGCCAGCAGTGAACCGGGGGTAAGACAGCCCCAGCATTTT; CDR3aa: CASSEPGVRQPQHF
d_gene: .; v_gene: TRBV27; abundance: .; j_gene: TRBJ1-1; CDR3nt: TGTGCCAGCAGTTTATCCAGGGCCCTGAACACTGAAGCTTTCTTT; CDR3aa: CASSLSRALNTEAFF
d_gene: .; v_gene: TRBV12-3/TRBV12-4; abundance: .; j_gene: TRBJ1-2; CDR3nt: TGTGCCAGCAGTTTTGGGCCAGGTTATGGCTACACCTTC; CDR3aa: CASSFGPGYGYTF
d_gene: TRBD1; v_gene: TRBV19; abundance: .; j_gene: TRBJ1-6; CDR3nt: TGTGCCAGTAGGCCATGGACAGGGTATAATTCACCCCTCCACTTT; CDR3aa: CASRPWTGYNSPLHF
d_gene: TRBD1; v_gene: TRBV6-5; abundance: .; j_gene: TRBJ1-1; CDR3nt: TGTGCCAGCAGTCACGCGAAGGGGGCCTACACTGAAGCTTTCTTT; CDR3aa: CASSHAKGAYTEAFF
d_gene: .; v_gene: TRBV7-9; abundance: .; j_gene: TRBJ1-1; CDR3nt: TGTGCCAGCACCCCCCTTTACATCGAAGCTTTCTTT; CDR3aa: CASTPLYIEAFF
d_gene: TRBD2; v_gene: TRBV11-1; abundance: .; j_gene: TRBJ2-3; CDR3nt: TGTGCCACCCGACGAGGACTAGCGGGGCTCCCAGATACGCAGTATTTT; CDR3aa: CATRRGLAGLPDTQYF
d_gene: TRBD1; v_gene: TRBV7-6; abundance: .; j_gene: TRBJ1-6; CDR3nt: TGTGCCAGCAGCTTAGTAGAGGGACAGGAGTATAATTCACCCCTCCACTTT; CDR3aa: CASSLVEGQEYNSPLHF
d_gene: .; v_gene: TRBV5-1; abundance: .; j_gene: TRBJ2-1; CDR3nt: TGCGCCAGCAGCCCGGACTCCTTCAATGAGCAGTTCTTC; CDR3aa: CASSPDSFNEQFF
d_gene: TRBD1; v_gene: TRBV30; abundance: .; j_gene: TRBJ1-1; CDR3nt: TGTGCCTGGACAAGACAGGGTAGGACTGAAGCTTTCTTT; CDR3aa: CAWTRQGRTEAFF
d_gene: .; v_gene: TRBV6-1; abundance: once; j_gene: TRBJ2-3; CDR3nt: TGTGCCAGCAGTTATCTCGGGGGCACAGATACGCAGTATTTT; CDR3aa: CASSYLGGTDTQYF
d_gene: .; v_gene: TRBV5-1; abundance: .; j_gene: TRBJ2-1; CDR3nt: TGCGCCAGCAGCACGCGCTCCGAGGTGTTTACAGGGAATGAGCAGTTCTTC; CDR3aa: CASSTRSEVFTGNEQFF
d_gene: TRBD1; v_gene: TRBV2; abundance: .; j_gene: TRBJ2-2; CDR3nt: TGTGCCAGCAGGGGACAGGGGACCGGGGAGCTGTTTTTT; CDR3aa: CASRGQGTGELFF
d_gene: .; v_gene: TRBV7-6; abundance: .; j_gene: TRBJ2-1; CDR3nt: TGTGCCAGCAGCTCCGAGGGGGGGGATGAGCAGTTCTTC; CDR3aa: CASSSEGGDEQFF
d_gene: TRBD1; v_gene: TRBV5-5; abundance: .; j_gene: TRBJ1-4; CDR3nt: TGTGCCAGCAGCTTTGCACAGGGGGCTGGAAAACTGTTTTTT; CDR3aa: CASSFAQGAGKLFF
d_gene: .; v_gene: TRBV5-5; abundance: .; j_gene: TRBJ1-1; CDR3nt: TGTGCCAGCAGCTTGGACAGTATGAACACTGAAGCTTTCTTT; CDR3aa: CASSLDSMNTEAFF
d_gene: .; v_gene: TRBV11-1; abundance: .; j_gene: TRBJ1-5; CDR3nt: TGTGCCAGCAGTCGCGACAGGCTGGGTCAGCCCCAGCATTTT; CDR3aa: CASSRDRLGQPQHF
d_gene: TRBD1; v_gene: TRBV9; abundance: .; j_gene: TRBJ1-5; CDR3nt: TGTGCCAGCAGCGGGCAGGGGGTGGGGCAGCCCCAGCATTTT; CDR3aa: CASSGQGVGQPQHF
d_gene: TRBD1; v_gene: TRBV10-2; abundance: .; j_gene: TRBJ1-2; CDR3nt: TGCGCCAGCAGTGAGTGGACAGGGAGCTATGGCTACACCTTC; CDR3aa: CASSEWTGSYGYTF
d_gene: .; v_gene: TRBV6-5; abundance: .; j_gene: TRBJ1-2; CDR3nt: TGTGCCAGCAGCTTGAAGCAAGGGGTCTGGGGCTACACCTTC; CDR3aa: CASSLKQGVWGYTF
d_gene: .; v_gene: TRBV7-6; abundance: .; j_gene: TRBJ1-4; CDR3nt: TGTGCCAGCAGCTCCCTTAGCGGTTTAGAAAAACTGTTTTTT; CDR3aa: CASSSLSGLEKLFF
d_gene: TRBD2; v_gene: TRBV10-1; abundance: once; j_gene: TRBJ2-3; CDR3nt: TGCGCCAGCTCGTTAGGACTAGCGGGGACCACAGATACGCAGTATTTT; CDR3aa: CASSLGLAGTTDTQYF
d_gene: .; v_gene: TRBV5-1; abundance: few; j_gene: TRBJ1-4; CDR3nt: TGCGCCAGCAGCTTGTCCAGGCCAGCAACTAATGAAAAACTGTTTTTT; CDR3aa: CASSLSRPATNEKLFF